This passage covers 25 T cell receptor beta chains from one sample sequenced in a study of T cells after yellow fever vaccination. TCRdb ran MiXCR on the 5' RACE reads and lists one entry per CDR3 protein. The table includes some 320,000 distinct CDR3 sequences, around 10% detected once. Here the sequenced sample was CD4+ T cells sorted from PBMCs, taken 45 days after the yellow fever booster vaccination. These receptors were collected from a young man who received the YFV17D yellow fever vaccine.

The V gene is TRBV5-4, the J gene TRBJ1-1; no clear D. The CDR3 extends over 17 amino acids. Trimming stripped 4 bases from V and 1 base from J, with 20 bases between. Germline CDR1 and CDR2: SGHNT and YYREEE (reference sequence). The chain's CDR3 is CASSGNRAGVQNTEAFF. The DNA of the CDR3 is TGTGCCAGCAGCGGAAACCGAGCGGGCGTACAGAACACTGAAGCTTTCTTT.

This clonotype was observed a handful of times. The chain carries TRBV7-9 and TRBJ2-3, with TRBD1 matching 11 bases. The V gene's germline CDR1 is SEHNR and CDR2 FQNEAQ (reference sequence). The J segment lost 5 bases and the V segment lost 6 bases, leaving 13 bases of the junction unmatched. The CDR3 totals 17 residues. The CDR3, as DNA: TGTGCCAGCAGACCAAGGCTAGGACAGGGGGCAGGAGATACGCAGTATTTT. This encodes CASRPRLGQGAGDTQYF.

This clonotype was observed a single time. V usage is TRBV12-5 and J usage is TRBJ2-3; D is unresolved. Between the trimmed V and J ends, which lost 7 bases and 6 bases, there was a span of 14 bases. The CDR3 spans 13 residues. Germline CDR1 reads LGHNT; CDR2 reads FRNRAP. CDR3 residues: CASAPSGHDTQYF. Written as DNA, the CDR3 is TGTGCTAGTGCCCCGTCCGGGCACGATACGCAGTATTTT.

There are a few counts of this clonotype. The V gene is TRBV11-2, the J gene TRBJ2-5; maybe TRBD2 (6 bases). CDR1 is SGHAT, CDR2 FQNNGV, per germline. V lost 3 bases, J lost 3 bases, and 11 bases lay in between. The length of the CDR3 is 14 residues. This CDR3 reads CASSFLASKETQYF. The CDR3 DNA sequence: TGTGCCAGCAGCTTCCTAGCGTCTAAAGAGACCCAGTACTTC.

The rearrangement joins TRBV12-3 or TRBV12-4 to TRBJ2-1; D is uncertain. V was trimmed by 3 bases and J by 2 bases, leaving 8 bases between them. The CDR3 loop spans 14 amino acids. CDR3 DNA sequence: TGTGCCAGCAGTTTTTCCCCCACCTACAATGAGCAGTTCTTC. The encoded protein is CASSFSPTYNEQFF.

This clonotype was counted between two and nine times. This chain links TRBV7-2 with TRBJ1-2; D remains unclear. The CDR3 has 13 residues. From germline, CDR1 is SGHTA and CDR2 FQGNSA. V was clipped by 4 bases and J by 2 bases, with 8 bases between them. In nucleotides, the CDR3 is TGTGCCAGCAGCTGGGAGGGAAACTATGGCTACACCTTC. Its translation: CASSWEGNYGYTF. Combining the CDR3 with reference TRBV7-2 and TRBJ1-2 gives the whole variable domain GAGVSQSPSNKVTEKGKDVELRCDPISGHTALYWYRQSLGQGLEFLIYFQGNSAPDKSGLPSDRFSAERTGGSVSTLTIQRTQQEDSAVYLCASSWEGNYGYTFGSGTRLTVV.

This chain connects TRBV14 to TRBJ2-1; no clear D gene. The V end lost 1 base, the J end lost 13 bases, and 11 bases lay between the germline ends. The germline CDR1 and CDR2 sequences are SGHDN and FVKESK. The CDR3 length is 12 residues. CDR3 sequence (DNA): TGTGCCAGCAGCCAAGGGGATTCCGGACAGTTCTTC. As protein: CASSQGDSGQFF.

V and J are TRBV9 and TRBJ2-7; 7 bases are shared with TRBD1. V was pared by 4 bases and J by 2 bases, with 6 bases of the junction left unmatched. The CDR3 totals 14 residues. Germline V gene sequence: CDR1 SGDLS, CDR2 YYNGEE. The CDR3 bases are TGTGCCAGCAGCACCAGACAGGGTCCCTACGAGCAGTACTTC. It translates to CASSTRQGPYEQYF.

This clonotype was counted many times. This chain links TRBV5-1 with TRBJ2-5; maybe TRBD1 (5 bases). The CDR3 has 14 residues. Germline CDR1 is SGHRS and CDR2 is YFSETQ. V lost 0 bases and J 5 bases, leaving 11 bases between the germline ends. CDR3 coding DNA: TGCGCCAGCAGCTTGGAGCAGGGAAGGGAGACCCAGTACTTC. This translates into CASSLEQGRETQYF.

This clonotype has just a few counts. DNA for the CDR3: TGTGCCAGCAGGCGGACCGGGACCCTAAGTCGGTTCTTC. This gives the protein CASRRTGTLSRFF. The chain uses TRBV12-3 or TRBV12-4 and TRBJ2-1; perhaps D is TRBD1 or TRBD2 (5 bases each). Trimming left V 6 bases short and J 15 bases short, with 21 bases between. The CDR3 totals 13 residues.

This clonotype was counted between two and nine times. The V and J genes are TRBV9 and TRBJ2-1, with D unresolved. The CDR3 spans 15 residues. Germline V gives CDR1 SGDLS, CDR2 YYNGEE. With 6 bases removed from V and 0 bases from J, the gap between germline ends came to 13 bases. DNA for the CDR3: TGTGCCAGCACCCCAGGCCCGAGCTCCTACAATGAGCAGTTCTTC. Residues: CASTPGPSSYNEQFF.

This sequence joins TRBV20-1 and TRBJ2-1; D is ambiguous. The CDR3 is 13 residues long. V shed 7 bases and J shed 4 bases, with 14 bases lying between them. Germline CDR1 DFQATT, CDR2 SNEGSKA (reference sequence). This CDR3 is CSVRAPGYNEQFF. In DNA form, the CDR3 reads TGCAGTGTAAGAGCACCGGGTTACAATGAGCAGTTCTTC.

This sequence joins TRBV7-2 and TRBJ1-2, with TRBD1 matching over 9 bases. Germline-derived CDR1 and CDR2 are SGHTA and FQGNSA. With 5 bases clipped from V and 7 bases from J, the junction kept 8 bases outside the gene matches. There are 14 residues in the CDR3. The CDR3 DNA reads TGTGCCAGCAGCCTGACAGGGGGGAAGAGTGGCTACACCTTC. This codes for CASSLTGGKSGYTF.

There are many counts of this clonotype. The CDR3 bases are TGTGCCAGCAAGGGGAAATGGCTAGAGACCCAGTACTTC. This translates into CASKGKWLETQYF. The chain has TRBV2 and TRBJ2-5, with D maybe TRBD1 (5 bases). This CDR3 spans 13 amino acids. Germline V gene data show CDR1 as SNHLY and CDR2 as FYNNEI. V was clipped by 7 bases and J by 4 bases, with 13 bases between them.

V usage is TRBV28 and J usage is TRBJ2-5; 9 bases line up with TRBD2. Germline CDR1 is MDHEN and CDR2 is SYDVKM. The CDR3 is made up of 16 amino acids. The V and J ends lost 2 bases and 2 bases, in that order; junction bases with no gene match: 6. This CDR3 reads CASSLASGNSQETQYF. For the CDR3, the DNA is TGTGCCAGCAGTTTAGCTAGCGGGAACTCACAAGAGACCCAGTACTTC.

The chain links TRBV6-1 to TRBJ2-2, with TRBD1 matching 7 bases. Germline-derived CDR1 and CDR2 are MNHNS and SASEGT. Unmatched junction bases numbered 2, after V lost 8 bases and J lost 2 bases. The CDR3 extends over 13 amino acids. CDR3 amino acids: CASRDSNTGELFF. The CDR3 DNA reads TGTGCCAGCCGGGACAGCAACACCGGGGAGCTGTTTTTT.

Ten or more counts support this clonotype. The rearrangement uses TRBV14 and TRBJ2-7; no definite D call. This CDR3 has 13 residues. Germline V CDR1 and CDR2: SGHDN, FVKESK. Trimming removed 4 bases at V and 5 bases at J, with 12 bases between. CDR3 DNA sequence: TGTGCCAGCAGCCCTCTGGGGTGGGACGAGCAGTACGTC. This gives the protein CASSPLGWDEQYV.

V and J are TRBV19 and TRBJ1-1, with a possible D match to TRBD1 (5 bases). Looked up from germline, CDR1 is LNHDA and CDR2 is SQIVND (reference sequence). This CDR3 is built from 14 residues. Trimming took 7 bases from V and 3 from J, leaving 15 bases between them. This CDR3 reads CASIGYWGDTEAFF. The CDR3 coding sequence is TGTGCCAGTATCGGTTACTGGGGGGACACTGAAGCTTTCTTT.

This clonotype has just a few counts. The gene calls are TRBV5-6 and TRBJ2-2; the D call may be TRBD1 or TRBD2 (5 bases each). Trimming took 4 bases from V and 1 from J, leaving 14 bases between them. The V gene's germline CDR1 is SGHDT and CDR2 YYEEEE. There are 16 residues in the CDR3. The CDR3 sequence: CASSGGSRRNTGELFF. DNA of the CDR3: TGTGCCAGCAGCGGGGGTTCGCGGAGGAACACCGGGGAGCTGTTTTTT.

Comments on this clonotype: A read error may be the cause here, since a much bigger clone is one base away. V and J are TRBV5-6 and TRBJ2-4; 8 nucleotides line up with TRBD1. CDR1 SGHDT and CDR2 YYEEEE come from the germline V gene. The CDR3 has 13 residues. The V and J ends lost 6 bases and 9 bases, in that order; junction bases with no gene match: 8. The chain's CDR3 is CASNDRGGSIQYF. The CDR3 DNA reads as TGTGCCAGCAACGACAGGGGAGGAAGCATTCAGTACTTC.

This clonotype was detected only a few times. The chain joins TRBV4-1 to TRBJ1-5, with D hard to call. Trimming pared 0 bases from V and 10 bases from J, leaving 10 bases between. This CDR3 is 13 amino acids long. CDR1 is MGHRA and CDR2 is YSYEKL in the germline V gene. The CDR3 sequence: CASSQDPGDPQHF. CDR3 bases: TGCGCCAGCAGCCAAGATCCAGGAGATCCCCAGCATTTT.

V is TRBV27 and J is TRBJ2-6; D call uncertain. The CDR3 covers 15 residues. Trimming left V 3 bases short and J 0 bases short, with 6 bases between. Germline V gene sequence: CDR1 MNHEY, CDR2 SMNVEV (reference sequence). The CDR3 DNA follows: TGTGCCAGCAGTTTCCCCAGCTCTGGGGCCAACGTCCTGACTTTC. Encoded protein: CASSFPSSGANVLTF.

CDR3 loop: CASSSRLAADTQYF. For the CDR3, the DNA is TGTGCCAGCAGCTCCCGACTAGCGGCAGATACGCAGTATTTT. V usage is TRBV7-2 and J usage is TRBJ2-3; 9 nucleotides agree with TRBD2. This CDR3 contains 14 residues. In germline, CDR1 is SGHTA, CDR2 FQGNSA. V lost 4 bases and J lost 4; bases outside the gene matches: 3.

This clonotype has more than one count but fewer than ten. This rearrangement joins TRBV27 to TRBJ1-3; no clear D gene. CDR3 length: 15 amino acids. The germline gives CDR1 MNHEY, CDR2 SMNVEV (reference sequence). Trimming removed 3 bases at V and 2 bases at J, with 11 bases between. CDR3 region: CASSLGLSPGNTIYF. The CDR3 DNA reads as TGTGCCAGCAGTTTGGGATTGAGCCCTGGAAACACCATATATTTT.

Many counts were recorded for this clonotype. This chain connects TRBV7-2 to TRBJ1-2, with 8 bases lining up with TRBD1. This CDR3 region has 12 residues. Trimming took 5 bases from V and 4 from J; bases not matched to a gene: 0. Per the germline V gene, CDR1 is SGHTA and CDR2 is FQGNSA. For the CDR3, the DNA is TGTGCCAGCAGCACAGGGGGCTATGGCTACACCTTC. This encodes CASSTGGYGYTF.